These 28 T cell receptor beta chains came from one sample sequenced in a study of shared clonotypes between healthy human individuals. Repertoires were generated with immunoSEQ multiplex PCR, while TCRdb's copy carries only in-frame clones and drops some. The sample contains over a million clones, roughly 96% of which appear only once. The specimen was naive CD4+ T cells sorted from blood. The sample's subset: CD45RA+ positively selected. The receptors come from a man aged 25 to 40 in good health.

The gene calls are TRBV2 and TRBJ2-7; tentative D call: TRBD2 (6 bases). The CDR3 extends over 14 amino acids. V shed 4 bases and J shed 2 bases, with 12 bases lying between them. Germline CDR1 and CDR2: SNHLY and FYNNEI. CDR3 loop: CASSAGGDPYEQYF. In DNA, the CDR3 is TGTGCCAGCAGTGCAGGAGGGGACCCCTACGAGCAGTACTTC.

This rearrangement joins TRBV19 to TRBJ1-2, with D possibly matching TRBD1 (5 bases). V was clipped by 3 bases and J by 8 bases, with 16 bases between them. Germline V gene data show CDR1 as LNHDA and CDR2 as SQIVND (reference sequence). The CDR3 contains 14 residues. CDR3 in DNA: TGTGCCAGTAGTATCCTAGGGGAGAAGGAGGGCTACACCTTC. Amino acid sequence: CASSILGEKEGYTF.

V and J are TRBV9 and TRBJ1-4, with 10 bases lining up with TRBD1. Per the germline V gene, CDR1 is SGDLS and CDR2 is YYNGEE. With 4 bases clipped from V and 2 bases from J, the junction kept 11 bases outside the gene matches. This CDR3 has 18 residues. CDR3 amino acids: CASSPGTGDSRTNEKLFF. The CDR3 DNA reads TGTGCCAGCAGCCCGGGGACAGGGGATTCCCGGACTAATGAAAAACTGTTTTTT.

The V call is TRBV2, the J call TRBJ2-5; possible D gene TRBD2, 6 bases. The germline V gene has CDR1 SNHLY and CDR2 FYNNEI. Trimming left V 7 bases short and J 2 bases short, with 11 bases between. The CDR3 consists of 13 residues. The chain's CDR3 is CASKPGEQETQYF. The CDR3 DNA reads as TGTGCCAGCAAACCGGGGGAGCAAGAGACCCAGTACTTC.

J is TRBJ1-2 and V is TRBV13; D gene unclear. CDR1 PRHDT and CDR2 FYEKMQ come from the germline V gene (reference sequence). Trimming stripped 5 bases from V and 3 bases from J, with 19 bases between. The CDR3 consists of 16 residues. Here the CDR3 DNA reads TGTGCCAGCAGCCGGTTCTCAGGAATCGTTGACTATGGCTACACCTTC. It translates to CASSRFSGIVDYGYTF.

V usage is TRBV27 and J usage is TRBJ2-7, with D uncertain. Trimming took 1 base from V and 3 from J, leaving 7 bases between them. Germline CDR1 reads MNHEY; CDR2 reads SMNVEV (reference sequence). The CDR3 covers 13 residues. In DNA form, the CDR3 reads TGTGCCAGCAGTTTATACGGTGACTACGAGCAGTACTTC. Translation gives CASSLYGDYEQYF.

The chain employs TRBV15 and TRBJ2-1; D unclear. Germline V gene lookup returns CDR1 LNHNV and CDR2 YYDKDF (reference sequence). Trimming took off 2 bases at V and 10 bases at J, with 12 bases between the two ends. This CDR3 is built from 13 residues. Here the CDR3 reads CATSRRPSAEQFF. CDR3 DNA sequence: TGTGCCACCAGCAGACGCCCGTCGGCAGAGCAGTTCTTC. Full variable domain (remainder filled in from reference TRBV15 and TRBJ2-1): DAMVIQNPRYQVTQFGKPVTLSCSQTLNHNVMYWYQQKSSQAPKLLFHYYDKDFNNEADTPDNFQSRRPNTSFCFLDIRSPGLGDTAMYLCATSRRPSAEQFFGPGTRLTVL.

This clone was seen just once. The CDR3: CASSVRQGNGYTF. The CDR3 nucleotides read TGTGCCAGCAGCGTAAGACAGGGCAATGGCTACACCTTC. The rearrangement uses TRBV9 and TRBJ1-2; 7 bases match TRBD1. The V and J ends lost 1 base and 6 bases, in that order; junction bases with no gene match: 3. CDR1 is SGDLS and CDR2 is YYNGEE in the germline V gene. CDR3 size: 13 residues.

V usage is TRBV6-5 and J usage is TRBJ2-7; D may be TRBD2 (6 bases). This CDR3 has 15 amino acids. Germline-derived CDR1 and CDR2 are MNHEY and SVGAGI. The V gene lost 3 bases and the J gene lost 9 bases, with 21 bases spanning the gap. Here the CDR3 DNA reads TGTGCCAGCAGTTATACGGTCGGGGGTGGAGTAGGGCAGTACTTC. It specifies CASSYTVGGGVGQYF.

This clone was detected only once. Germline and junction disagree at one end, which may indicate a read error. At the DNA level, this CDR3 is encoded by other sequences in the same sample as well. The chain couples TRBV2 to TRBJ2-7; possibly TRBD1 for D (6 bases). The CDR3 spans 11 residues. The germline V gene encodes CDR1 SNHLY and CDR2 FYNNEI. CDR3 DNA sequence: TGTGCCAGCAGGGAAGGGGGTGAGCAGTACTTC. Protein: CASREGGEQYF.

The J gene is TRBJ2-7, the V gene TRBV5-1; tentative D call: TRBD2 (5 bases). CDR1 and CDR2 (germline): SGHRS, YFSETQ. Trimming removed 2 bases at V and 2 bases at J, with 23 bases between. The CDR3 runs to 18 residues. As DNA, the CDR3 is TGCGCCAGCAGCTTCCTCCCTTCCCTAGCCCAAGGCACCTACGAGCAGTACTTC. This translates into CASSFLPSLAQGTYEQYF.

V and J are TRBV27 and TRBJ2-7; D remains ambiguous. CDR1 is MNHEY, CDR2 SMNVEV, per germline (reference sequence). The CDR3 covers 15 residues. Trimming shortened V by 2 bases and J by 7 bases, and 18 bases separated the two germline ends. CDR3 loop: CASSLRAALTWEQYF. CDR3 DNA sequence: TGTGCCAGCAGTTTAAGGGCTGCTTTAACTTGGGAGCAGTACTTC.

This chain links TRBV6-6 with TRBJ1-3; 8 nucleotides line up with TRBD1. The germline V gene has CDR1 MNHNY and CDR2 SVGAGI (reference sequence). J gave up 3 bases and V 5 bases, and 6 bases lay outside the gene matches. CDR3 length: 15 residues. CDR3 bases: TGTGCCAGCAGTGACACCGGGACAGGTGGAAACACCATATATTTT. Translating it yields CASSDTGTGGNTIYF.

The chain combines TRBV9 with TRBJ2-5, with D tentatively TRBD2 (6 bases). Germline assignment: CDR1 SGDLS and CDR2 YYNGEE. The CDR3 covers 18 residues. V dropped 0 bases and J dropped 2 bases, with 20 bases sitting between them. CDR3 amino acids: CASSVEGQGPGLQETQYF. CDR3 nucleotide sequence: TGTGCCAGCAGCGTAGAAGGGCAGGGACCGGGACTGCAAGAGACCCAGTACTTC.

The rearrangement uses TRBV5-1 and TRBJ2-3; 13 bases fit TRBD2. The germline gives CDR1 SGHRS, CDR2 YFSETQ. This CDR3 region has 16 residues. Losses at the gene ends were 4 bases for V and 0 bases for J; bases not matched to a gene: 2. The DNA of the CDR3 is TGCGCCAGCAGCGGACTAGCGGGAGCTAGCACAGATACGCAGTATTTT. As protein: CASSGLAGASTDTQYF. The entire variable domain, with the rest obtained from reference TRBV5-1 and TRBJ2-3, is as follows: KAGVTQTPRYLIKTRGQQVTLSCSPISGHRSVSWYQQTPGQGLQFLFEYFSETQRNKGNFPGRFSGRQFSNSRSEMNVSTLELGDSALYLCASSGLAGASTDTQYFGPGTRLTVL.

The rearrangement links TRBV6-5 to TRBJ1-1; unclear D gene. The V end lost 2 bases, the J end lost 2 bases, and 15 bases lay between the germline ends. In germline, CDR1 is MNHEY, CDR2 SVGAGI. The CDR3 is 16 amino acids. The CDR3 here is CASSYDGRSSNTEAFF. Written as DNA, the CDR3 is TGTGCCAGCAGTTACGACGGACGTAGCTCAAACACTGAAGCTTTCTTT.

A note on this clone: The junction differs from germline at one of its ends, possibly a read error. This chain links TRBV28 with TRBJ2-1, with 8 nucleotides matching TRBD1. Germline CDR1 is MDHEN and CDR2 is SYDVKM. The CDR3 is 15 residues long. CDR3 loop: CASNLPGQDNNEQFF. CDR3 nucleotides: TGTGCCAGCAATTTACCGGGACAGGATAACAATGAGCAGTTCTTC.

Here the CDR3 reads CASNPGQGGYDTQYF. The CDR3 nucleotides are TGTGCCAGTAACCCCGGGCAGGGCGGGTATGATACGCAGTATTTT. This chain connects TRBV7-2 to TRBJ2-3; D assignment may be TRBD1 or TRBD2 (5 bases each). The V end was cut by 9 bases, the J end by 6 bases, with 22 bases between. CDR3 length equals 15 residues. Germline V gene data show CDR1 as SGHTA and CDR2 as FQGNSA.

V and J are TRBV7-9 and TRBJ1-1; 10 bases are shared with TRBD1. Per germline, CDR1 SEHNR and CDR2 FQNEAQ (reference sequence). The CDR3 consists of 15 residues. The ends lost 5 bases at V and 1 base at J; junction bases unmatched: 4. CDR3 in DNA: TGTGCCAGCAGCCACTGGACAGGGGGGAACACTGAAGCTTTCTTT. Translated: CASSHWTGGNTEAFF.

V and J are TRBV19 and TRBJ1-2; TRBD1 matches 9 bases. The CDR3 has 13 amino acids. Germline-derived CDR1 and CDR2 are LNHDA and SQIVND (reference sequence). The V gene end was trimmed by 10 bases and the J gene end by 5 bases; junction bases not matched to a gene: 8. For the CDR3, the DNA is TGTGCCACCCACAGGGGGCTCCCTTATGGCTACACCTTC. It translates to CATHRGLPYGYTF. Drawing the rest from reference TRBV19 and TRBJ1-2, the complete variable domain is DGGITQSPKYLFRKEGQNVTLSCEQNLNHDAMYWYRQDPGQGLRLIYYSQIVNDFQKGDIAEGYSVSREKKESFPLTVTSAQKNPTAFYLCATHRGLPYGYTFGSGTRLTVV.

V and J are TRBV7-9 and TRBJ1-4; 7 nucleotides agree with TRBD1. The germline CDR1 and CDR2 sequences are SEHNR and FQNEAQ (reference sequence). J lost 7 bases, V lost 0 bases, and 2 bases had no gene match. The CDR3 is made up of 14 amino acids. Here the CDR3 reads CASSLAGGSEKLFF. The CDR3 DNA sequence: TGTGCCAGCAGCTTAGCAGGGGGCTCTGAAAAACTGTTTTTT.

This chain joins TRBV7-9 and TRBJ2-3; 7 positions match TRBD2. This CDR3 comprises 15 residues. Looked up from germline, CDR1 is SEHNR and CDR2 is FQNEAQ (reference sequence). CDR3 DNA sequence: TGTGGTACCAGATTGCCGGGAGGAAGCACAGATACGCAGTATTTT. Translation: CGTRLPGGSTDTQYF.

The chain links TRBV2 to TRBJ1-1; no definite D call. CDR3 length equals 12 residues. CDR1 and CDR2 from the germline V gene are SNHLY and FYNNEI. V was trimmed by 8 bases and J by 11 bases, leaving 18 bases between them. The CDR3: CASQKGDMRAFF. In DNA form, the CDR3 reads TGTGCCAGCCAAAAGGGAGACATGAGGGCTTTCTTT.

V gene TRBV18 combines with J gene TRBJ1-4; no firm D call. The CDR3 runs 15 residues. Germline loops: CDR1 KGHSH, CDR2 LQKENI. Trimming took off 2 bases at V and 4 bases at J, with 11 bases between the two ends. The CDR3 coding sequence is TGTGCCAGCTCACCAGGAGACCAAATTAATGAAAAACTGTTTTTT. Protein: CASSPGDQINEKLFF.

This rearrangement joins TRBV11-2 to TRBJ2-7; 7 bases fit TRBD1. CDR3 length: 14 amino acids. J lost 5 bases, V lost 0 bases, and 4 bases had no gene match. Germline assignment: CDR1 SGHAT and CDR2 FQNNGV. CDR3 sequence reads: CASSLDGQDHEQYF. The DNA of the CDR3 is TGTGCCAGCAGCTTAGATGGACAGGACCACGAGCAGTACTTC.

This chain connects TRBV4-2 to TRBJ2-3, with 8 nucleotides matching TRBD2. Germline CDR1 and CDR2: LGHNA and YNFKEQ. V shed 1 base, J shed 3 bases, and the junction held 9 bases outside the gene matches. The CDR3 runs to 17 residues. In nucleotides, the CDR3 is TGTGCCAGCAGCCAAGCCGGAGCGGGAGTGAGGACAGATACGCAGTATTTT. Translation: CASSQAGAGVRTDTQYF.

The chain uses TRBV5-6 and TRBJ1-1; D gene unclear. Germline V gene sequence: CDR1 SGHDT, CDR2 YYEEEE. The CDR3 is 15 amino acids. The ends were cut back, 1 base at V and 5 bases at J, with 15 bases in the middle. CDR3 coding DNA: TGTGCCAGCAGCTTGACGTGGGGAGAGAGGACTGAAGCTTTCTTT. This gives the protein CASSLTWGERTEAFF.

The J gene is TRBJ2-7, the V gene TRBV29-1; D ambiguous. Trimming cost V 3 bases and J 4 bases, with 10 bases left between them. The CDR3 length is 12 residues. Per germline, CDR1 SQVTM and CDR2 ANQGSEA. In DNA, the CDR3 is TGCAGCGTTGAGGATCGCGATTACGAGCAGTACTTC. Residues: CSVEDRDYEQYF.